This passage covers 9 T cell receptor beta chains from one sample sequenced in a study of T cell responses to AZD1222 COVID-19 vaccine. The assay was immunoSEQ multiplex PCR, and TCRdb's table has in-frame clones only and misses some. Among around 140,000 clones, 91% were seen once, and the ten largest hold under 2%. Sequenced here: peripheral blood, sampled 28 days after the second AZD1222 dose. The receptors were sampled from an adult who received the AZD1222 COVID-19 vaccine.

The CDR3 sequence is CASSTLPGQTPYGYTF. The CDR3 DNA reads TGCGCCAGCAGCACCCTACCGGGACAGACTCCCTATGGCTACACCTTC. The chain combines TRBV5-1 with TRBJ1-2; 7 nucleotides align to TRBD1. The trim removed 4 bases at V and 4 bases at J, leaving 13 bases unmatched. Germline V gene data show CDR1 as SGHRS and CDR2 as YFSETQ. The CDR3 covers 16 residues. Filled out from reference TRBV5-1 and TRBJ1-2, the complete variable domain reads KAGVTQTPRYLIKTRGQQVTLSCSPISGHRSVSWYQQTPGQGLQFLFEYFSETQRNKGNFPGRFSGRQFSNSRSEMNVSTLELGDSALYLCASSTLPGQTPYGYTFGSGTRLTVV.

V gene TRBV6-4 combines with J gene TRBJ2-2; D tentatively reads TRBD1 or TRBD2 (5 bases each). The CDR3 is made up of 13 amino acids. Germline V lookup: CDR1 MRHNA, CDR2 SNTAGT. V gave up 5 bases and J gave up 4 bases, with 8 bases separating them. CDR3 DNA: TGTGCCAGCAGTTGGGACGCCACCGGGGAGCTGTTTTTT. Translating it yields CASSWDATGELFF.

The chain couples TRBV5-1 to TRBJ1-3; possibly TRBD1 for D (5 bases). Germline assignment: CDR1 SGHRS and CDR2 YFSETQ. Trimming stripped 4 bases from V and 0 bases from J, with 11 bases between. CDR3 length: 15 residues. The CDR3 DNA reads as TGCGCCAGCAGCCAGGACAAGATCTCTGGAAACACCATATATTTT. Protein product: CASSQDKISGNTIYF.

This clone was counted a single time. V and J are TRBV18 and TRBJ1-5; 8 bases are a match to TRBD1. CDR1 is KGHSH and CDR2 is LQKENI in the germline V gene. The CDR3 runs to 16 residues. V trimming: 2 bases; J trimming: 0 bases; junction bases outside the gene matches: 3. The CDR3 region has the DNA TGTGCCAGCTCACCAATGACAGGGGATAGCAATCAGCCCCAGCATTTT. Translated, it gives CASSPMTGDSNQPQHF.

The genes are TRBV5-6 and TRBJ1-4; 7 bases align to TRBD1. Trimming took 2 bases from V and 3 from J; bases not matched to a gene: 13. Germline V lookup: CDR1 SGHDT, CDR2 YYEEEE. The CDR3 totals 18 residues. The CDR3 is CASSFTHGRQGPNEKLFF. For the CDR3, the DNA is TGTGCCAGCAGCTTTACACACGGAAGACAGGGACCTAATGAAAAACTGTTTTTT.

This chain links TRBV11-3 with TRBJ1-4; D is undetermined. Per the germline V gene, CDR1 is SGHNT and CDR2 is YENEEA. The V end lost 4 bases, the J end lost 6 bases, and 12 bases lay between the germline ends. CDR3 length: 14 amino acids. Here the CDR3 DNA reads TGTGCCAGCAGCTCGAGCTACGGTGATGAAAAACTGTTTTTT. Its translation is CASSSSYGDEKLFF. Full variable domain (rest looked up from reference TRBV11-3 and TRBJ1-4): EAGVVQSPRYKIIEKKQPVAFWCNPISGHNTLYWYLQNLGQGPELLIRYENEEAVDDSQLPKDRFSAERLKGVDSTLKIQPAELGDSAVYLCASSSSYGDEKLFFGSGTQLSVL.

DNA for the CDR3: TGTGCCAGCTCCCAAAGGACTAGCGGGGGGGCCGGATGGGCCTACAATGAGCAGTTCTTC. It encodes CASSQRTSGGAGWAYNEQFF. The chain has TRBV2 and TRBJ2-1; 15 bases line up with TRBD2. V trimming: 8 bases; J trimming: 2 bases; junction bases outside the gene matches: 16. This CDR3 is 20 amino acids long. Germline V lookup: CDR1 SNHLY, CDR2 FYNNEI.

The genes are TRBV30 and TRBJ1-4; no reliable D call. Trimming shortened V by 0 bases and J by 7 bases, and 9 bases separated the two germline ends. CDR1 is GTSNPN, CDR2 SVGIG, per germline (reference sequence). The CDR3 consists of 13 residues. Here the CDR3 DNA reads TGTGCCTGGAGTGTCGGCCTAAGTGAAAAACTGTTTTTT. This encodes CAWSVGLSEKLFF.

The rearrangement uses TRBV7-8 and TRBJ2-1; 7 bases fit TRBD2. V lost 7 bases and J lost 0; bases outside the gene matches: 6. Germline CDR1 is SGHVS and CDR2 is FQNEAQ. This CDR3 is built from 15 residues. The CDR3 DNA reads TGTGCCAGCAACCACGGGGGGATCTCCTACAATGAGCAGTTCTTC. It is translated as CASNHGGISYNEQFF.